The 23 T cell receptor beta chains reported below all come from one sample, sequenced in a study of T cells in Graves' hyperthyroidism and ophthalmopathy. The investigators amplified TCR beta CDR3 regions from RNA transcripts. HTBI primers were used for first-round RT-PCR of the TCR CDR3. TCRdb fed the multiplex PCR reads into MiXCR, producing one record per CDR3 protein. The table lists hundreds of thousands of distinct CDR3 sequences, just under 45% of them singletons. Material for sequencing was peripheral blood or thyroid tissue (not recorded which). The receptors come from an adult man with Graves' disease, either hyperthyroidism or ophthalmopathy (not recorded which).

As concerns this clonotype: It may be a read error: a sequence one base away is much more abundant. The chain's CDR3 is CATSSYRATEAFF. CDR3 DNA sequence: TGTGCCACCAGCTCTTACCGCGCCACTGAAGCTTTCTTT. The chain links TRBV15 to TRBJ1-1; the D is unclear. The germline V and J ends were trimmed by 5 bases and 4 bases, with 11 bases remaining between them. The CDR3 sequence is 13 residues long. CDR1 and CDR2 (germline): LNHNV, YYDKDF (reference sequence).

At least ten counts were recorded for this clonotype. The chain recombines TRBV7-2 with TRBJ2-5; 7 nucleotides agree with TRBD2. CDR1 is SGHTA, CDR2 FQGNSA, per germline. With V trimmed by 5 bases and J by 5 bases, 14 bases remained unmatched. CDR3 size: 16 residues. The CDR3: CASSVGGGRAIETQYF. CDR3 coding DNA: TGTGCCAGCAGCGTCGGAGGTGGGAGGGCGATTGAGACCCAGTACTTC. Full variable domain (rest looked up from reference TRBV7-2 and TRBJ2-5): GAGVSQSPSNKVTEKGKDVELRCDPISGHTALYWYRQSLGQGLEFLIYFQGNSAPDKSGLPSDRFSAERTGGSVSTLTIQRTQQEDSAVYLCASSVGGGRAIETQYFGPGTRLLVL.

This clonotype was picked up many times. The V gene is TRBV13, the J gene TRBJ1-1; tentatively, D is TRBD1 (5 bases). Germline values: CDR1 PRHDT, CDR2 FYEKMQ (reference sequence). With 2 bases removed from V and 1 base from J, the gap between germline ends came to 11 bases. The CDR3 sequence is 15 residues long. Written as DNA, the CDR3 is TGTGCCAGCAGCTTATTCGTGGGACGGAACACTGAAGCTTTCTTT. Translating gives CASSLFVGRNTEAFF.

The chain joins TRBV7-2 to TRBJ2-7; the D gene is possibly TRBD2 (6 bases). Germline lookup yields CDR1 SGHTA and CDR2 FQGNSA. V was clipped by 5 bases and J by 2 bases, with 13 bases between them. The CDR3 runs 14 residues. The CDR3 spells CASSPWTKTYEQYF. In DNA, the CDR3 is TGTGCCAGCAGCCCTTGGACTAAAACCTACGAGCAGTACTTC.

J is TRBJ1-2 and V is TRBV7-8, with 7 bases that match TRBD1. CDR1 is SGHVS, CDR2 FQNEAQ, per germline. This CDR3 comprises 17 residues. V shed 0 bases and J 1 base; nucleotides not matched to a gene: 8. DNA for the CDR3: TGTGCCAGCAGCTTAGCGCAAGGAGGGGGCGTTAACTATGGCTACACCTTC. Translated, it gives CASSLAQGGGVNYGYTF.

This chain uses TRBV2 with TRBJ1-1; D gene ambiguous. The CDR3 extends over 15 amino acids. CDR1 is SNHLY, CDR2 FYNNEI, per germline. The ends were cut back, 6 bases at V and 1 base at J, with 15 bases in the middle. CDR3 residues: CASRSGGRRNTEAFF. The DNA for the CDR3 is TGTGCCAGCAGATCAGGCGGCAGGAGGAACACTGAAGCTTTCTTT. Full variable domain (outside the CDR3, taken from reference TRBV2 and TRBJ1-1): EPEVTQTPSHQVTQMGQEVILRCVPISNHLYFYWYRQILGQKVEFLVSFYNNEISEKSEIFDDQFSVERPDGSNFTLKIRSTKLEDSAMYFCASRSGGRRNTEAFFGQGTRLTVV.

This clonotype was picked up a small number of times. This chain joins TRBV15 and TRBJ2-1; 7 nucleotides agree with TRBD2. This CDR3 is built from 16 residues. V shed 6 bases and J 8 bases; nucleotides not matched to a gene: 16. CDR1 and CDR2 from the germline V gene are LNHNV and YYDKDF (reference sequence). The CDR3 nucleotides read TGTGCCACCAGTGAGGCGGGGGTCGGCCAACCCGATGAGCAGTTCTTC. Translation gives CATSEAGVGQPDEQFF.

The genes are TRBV9 and TRBJ1-2; TRBD1 aligns across 9 bases. Germline V gene sequence: CDR1 SGDLS, CDR2 YYNGEE. CDR3 length: 15 residues. V gave up 2 bases and J gave up 3 bases; unmatched junction bases: 5. This CDR3 is CASSVRQGEYYGYTF. The CDR3 DNA reads as TGTGCCAGCAGCGTTAGACAGGGGGAATACTATGGCTACACCTTC.

The V gene is TRBV11-2, the J gene TRBJ1-1, with a weak D call TRBD1 (5 bases). V lost 7 bases and J 0 bases, leaving 9 bases between the germline ends. Germline CDR1 reads SGHAT; CDR2 reads FQNNGV. CDR3 length: 13 residues. The CDR3 spells CASTGQLNTEAFF. In nucleotides, the CDR3 is TGTGCCAGCACGGGGCAATTGAACACTGAAGCTTTCTTT.

The chain recombines TRBV7-2 with TRBJ1-2; the D gene is possibly TRBD1 (6 bases). Germline V CDR1 and CDR2: SGHTA, FQGNSA. The CDR3 runs 13 residues. Between the trimmed V and J ends, which lost 3 bases and 6 bases, there was a span of 11 bases. Here the CDR3 DNA reads TGTGCCAGCAGCTTGAATCCAGGGGATGGCTACACCTTC. Its translation is CASSLNPGDGYTF.

The chain uses TRBV7-8 and TRBJ1-6; 8 bases map to TRBD1. Germline CDR1 and CDR2: SGHVS and FQNEAQ. J gave up 14 bases and V 0 bases, and 0 bases lay outside the gene matches. This CDR3 has 12 residues. The CDR3 nucleotides read TGTGCCAGCAGCTTAGCGACAGGGGCCCTCCACTTT. This sequence encodes CASSLATGALHF.

The V and J genes are TRBV5-1 and TRBJ2-7; D perhaps matches TRBD2 (6 bases). Germline loops: CDR1 SGHRS, CDR2 YFSETQ. This CDR3 region has 14 residues. Trimming removed 4 bases from V and 7 bases from J, with 18 bases in between. This CDR3 is CASSPRESRGEQYF. The DNA of the CDR3 is TGCGCCAGCAGCCCCCGGGAGTCTCGCGGGGAGCAGTACTTC.

The rearrangement links TRBV19 to TRBJ1-2; D is perhaps TRBD1 (6 bases). This CDR3 has 13 residues. Per the germline V gene, CDR1 is LNHDA and CDR2 is SQIVND (reference sequence). The V and J ends lost 7 bases and 3 bases respectively, with 12 bases between them. This CDR3 reads CASTPGTHYGYTF. CDR3 in DNA: TGTGCCAGTACCCCAGGGACACACTATGGCTACACCTTC.

The rearrangement uses TRBV2 and TRBJ2-2; tentatively, D is TRBD1 (6 bases). CDR1 and CDR2 (germline): SNHLY, FYNNEI. This CDR3 is 13 amino acids long. Trimming took off 5 bases at V and 3 bases at J, with 7 bases between the two ends. CDR3 residues: CASSRTDTGELFF. CDR3 bases: TGTGCCAGCAGTCGGACAGACACCGGGGAGCTGTTTTTT.

With respect to this clonotype: This may stem from a read error, because a much larger clone lies one nucleotide away. The chain is built from TRBV29-1 and TRBJ1-1, with a tentative D call TRBD1 (5 bases). CDR1 is SQVTM and CDR2 is ANQGSEA in the germline V gene. The CDR3 is made up of 13 amino acids. V was trimmed by 7 bases and J by 6 bases, leaving 18 bases between them. CDR3 loop: CSAAGGGHAEAFF. DNA of the CDR3: TGCAGCGCTGCCGGGGGAGGACACGCTGAAGCTTTCTTT.

This clonotype was counted ten times or more. The CDR3 protein is CASSLTSWQPQHF. The CDR3 nucleotides read TGTGCCAGCAGCTTAACCAGCTGGCAGCCCCAGCATTTT. This chain connects TRBV7-3 to TRBJ1-5, with D unresolved. Germline values: CDR1 SGHTA, CDR2 FQGTGA. V gave up 0 bases and J gave up 7 bases, with 7 bases separating them. The CDR3 sequence is 13 residues long.

The chain couples TRBV20-1 to TRBJ1-5; the match to TRBD1 covers 8 bases. The V gene's germline CDR1 is DFQATT and CDR2 SNEGSKA (reference sequence). Trimming at V came to 1 base and at J to 2 bases, leaving 1 base not matched to a gene. CDR3 length: 14 residues. In DNA form, the CDR3 reads TGCAGTGCTAGAGGGGGACAGGGCAATCAGCCCCAGCATTTT. This encodes CSARGGQGNQPQHF.

Details on this clonotype: A read error may be the cause here, since a much bigger clone is one base away. Because it lacks the conserved phenylalanine or tryptophan at the end, this CDR3 is likely a read error. The rearrangement uses TRBV11-1 and TRBJ1-1; no firm D call. The CDR3 is 12 residues long. Germline assignment: CDR1 SGHAT and CDR2 FQDESV (reference sequence). The V end was cut by 6 bases, the J end by 4 bases, with 9 bases between. The DNA of the CDR3 is TGTGCCAGCAGTTTGGCTAGCACTGAAGCTTTCCTT. It yields the protein CASSLASTEAFL.

The genes are TRBV15 and TRBJ2-5, with 7 positions matching TRBD1. With V trimmed by 0 bases and J by 8 bases, 6 bases remained unmatched. This CDR3 region has 14 residues. Germline CDR1 is LNHNV and CDR2 is YYDKDF (reference sequence). CDR3 nucleotide sequence: TGTGCCACCAGCAGAGAGGGACAGCGAAACACCCAGTACTTC. Translation: CATSREGQRNTQYF.

A note on this clonotype: A much bigger clone sits one base away, suggesting this may be a read error. The genes are TRBV7-8 and TRBJ1-1; unclear D gene. V was clipped by 2 bases and J by 4 bases, with 8 bases between them. CDR3 length: 13 residues. The germline V gene has CDR1 SGHVS and CDR2 FQNEAQ. CDR3 sequence: CASSLSHATEAFF. In DNA, the CDR3 is TGTGCCAGCAGCTTAAGCCACGCCACTGAAGCTTTCTTT.

The gene calls are TRBV7-9 and TRBJ2-7; possibly TRBD2 for D (6 bases). CDR1 is SEHNR, CDR2 FQNEAQ, per germline (reference sequence). V was clipped by 6 bases and J by 3 bases, with 21 bases between them. The CDR3 length is 16 residues. This CDR3 reads CASSFGTPQTYYEQYF. In nucleotides, the CDR3 is TGTGCCAGCAGTTTCGGGACTCCCCAGACCTACTACGAGCAGTACTTC.

The J gene is TRBJ2-5, the V gene TRBV29-1, with D possibly TRBD2 on 7 matching bases. V was pared by 8 bases and J by 2 bases, with 15 bases between. The CDR3 extends over 13 amino acids. CDR1 is SQVTM, CDR2 ANQGSEA, per germline. The CDR3 DNA follows: TGCAGCTTAGATAGGGGGGGGCAAGAGACCCAGTACTTC. This gives the protein CSLDRGGQETQYF.

The genes are TRBV29-1 and TRBJ1-2, with TRBD1 matching over 10 bases. In germline, CDR1 is SQVTM, CDR2 ANQGSEA. CDR3 length equals 15 residues. The V segment lost 0 bases and the J segment 8 bases; nucleotides outside the gene matches: 9. The CDR3 protein is CSVEDPDRGFEGYTF. The CDR3 DNA reads as TGCAGCGTTGAAGACCCGGACAGGGGGTTCGAGGGCTACACCTTC.